This is a list of T cell receptor beta chains from one sample in a study of cytomegalovirus exposure and HLA in healthy donors. Clones were read by immunoSEQ multiplex PCR, and TCRdb kept only the in-frame ones, dropping some. Found here are about 160,000 clones, around 64% of them singletons; the top ten hold about 2.7%. The sequencing sample was made of PBMCs. These receptors originate from a woman aged 30 to 39 in good health and CMV-seronegative. Both conserved end residues are part of each CDR3. The order of the fields is J gene, clone size, V gene, D gene, CDR3 protein, CDR3 DNA. The D gene is left open where the match is weak. The size field is filled for only some rows; it gives once, few, many or a size class.

j_call: TRBJ2-3; clone_size: NA; v_call: TRBV18; d_call: NA; cdr3_aa: CASSPGDGTDTQYF; cdr3_nt: TGTGCCAGCTCACCGGGAGACGGCACAGATACGCAGTATTTT
j_call: TRBJ2-7; clone_size: NA; v_call: TRBV7-2; d_call: TRBD1; cdr3_aa: CASSPDRAYEQYF; cdr3_nt: TGTGCCAGCAGCCCTGACAGGGCCTACGAGCAGTACTTC
j_call: TRBJ2-7; clone_size: NA; v_call: TRBV27; d_call: TRBD2; cdr3_aa: CASSLLAGKSSYEQYF; cdr3_nt: TGTGCCAGCAGTTTATTAGCGGGAAAGAGCTCCTACGAGCAGTACTTC
j_call: TRBJ2-1; clone_size: NA; v_call: TRBV4-3; d_call: TRBD2; cdr3_aa: CASSSGLAGVLNNEQFF; cdr3_nt: TGCGCCAGCAGCTCAGGACTAGCGGGGGTCCTAAACAATGAGCAGTTCTTC
j_call: TRBJ2-2; clone_size: NA; v_call: TRBV5-8; d_call: TRBD1; cdr3_aa: CASRTGANTGELFF; cdr3_nt: TGTGCCAGCAGAACAGGGGCGAACACCGGGGAGCTGTTTTTT
j_call: TRBJ1-2; clone_size: NA; v_call: TRBV5-6; d_call: TRBD1; cdr3_aa: CASSLQGAGGYTF; cdr3_nt: TGTGCCAGCAGCCTACAGGGGGCGGGAGGCTACACCTTC
j_call: TRBJ2-7; clone_size: NA; v_call: TRBV28; d_call: NA; cdr3_aa: CASSSLQGTGQYF; cdr3_nt: TGTGCCAGCAGTTCCCTACAGGGGACTGGGCAGTACTTC
j_call: TRBJ2-7; clone_size: NA; v_call: TRBV7-2; d_call: NA; cdr3_aa: CASSSSGSYEQYF; cdr3_nt: TGTGCCAGCAGCTCGAGTGGCTCCTACGAGCAGTACTTC
j_call: TRBJ2-5; clone_size: NA; v_call: TRBV18; d_call: TRBD1; cdr3_aa: CASSPNFIGTGGETQYF; cdr3_nt: TGTGCCAGCTCACCAAACTTTATCGGGACAGGGGGTGAGACCCAGTACTTC
j_call: TRBJ2-2; clone_size: few; v_call: TRBV19; d_call: NA; cdr3_aa: CASSPITAGINGELFF; cdr3_nt: TGTGCCAGTAGTCCCATTACCGCAGGGATTAACGGGGAGCTGTTTTTT
j_call: TRBJ1-5; clone_size: NA; v_call: TRBV19; d_call: NA; cdr3_aa: CASSFVRASNQPQHF; cdr3_nt: TGTGCCAGTAGTTTCGTGAGGGCTAGCAATCAGCCCCAGCATTTT
j_call: TRBJ2-3; clone_size: NA; v_call: TRBV29-1; d_call: NA; cdr3_aa: CSVEARGDTQYF; cdr3_nt: TGCAGCGTTGAGGCGCGCGGGGATACGCAGTATTTT
j_call: TRBJ1-5; clone_size: NA; v_call: TRBV19; d_call: NA; cdr3_aa: CASSITRRDLGRYSNQPQHF; cdr3_nt: TGTGCCAGTAGTATAACGCGACGAGACCTAGGTCGGTATAGCAATCAGCCCCAGCATTTT
j_call: TRBJ2-7; clone_size: NA; v_call: TRBV10-3; d_call: TRBD1; cdr3_aa: CAIRAGQGPDEQYF; cdr3_nt: TGTGCCATCAGGGCGGGACAGGGGCCCGACGAGCAGTACTTC
j_call: TRBJ1-2; clone_size: NA; v_call: TRBV12-2; d_call: NA; cdr3_aa: CASRLIGRWDRGEDGYTF; cdr3_nt: TGTGCAAGTCGCTTAATTGGTAGGTGGGACAGGGGGGAGGATGGCTACACCTTC
j_call: TRBJ2-7; clone_size: NA; v_call: TRBV5-6; d_call: TRBD1; cdr3_aa: CASSLLGTGSYEQYF; cdr3_nt: TGTGCCAGCAGCTTGTTAGGGACAGGGTCCTACGAGCAGTACTTC
j_call: TRBJ1-1; clone_size: NA; v_call: TRBV7-3; d_call: NA; cdr3_aa: CASSSQGGTEAFF; cdr3_nt: TGTGCCAGCAGCTCGCAGGGTGGGACTGAAGCTTTCTTT
j_call: TRBJ2-5; clone_size: NA; v_call: TRBV18; d_call: NA; cdr3_aa: CASSPPWPSLETQYF; cdr3_nt: TGTGCCAGCTCACCCCCTTGGCCTAGTTTGGAGACCCAGTACTTC
j_call: TRBJ2-2; clone_size: few; v_call: TRBV29-1; d_call: TRBD1; cdr3_aa: CSVETLRDRGNTGELFF; cdr3_nt: TGCAGCGTTGAAACCCTCCGGGACAGGGGGAACACCGGGGAGCTGTTTTTT
j_call: TRBJ2-2; clone_size: NA; v_call: TRBV2; d_call: NA; cdr3_aa: CASNMGLGGGPNTGELFF; cdr3_nt: TGTGCCAGCAATATGGGCCTAGGGGGGGGGCCGAACACCGGGGAGCTGTTTTTT